Each of the 18 T cell receptor beta chains below was sequenced from the same sample in a study of Graves' ophthalmopathy and Graves' hyperthyroidism. Scientists amplified the TCR beta CDR3 regions from RNA transcripts. An initial RT-PCR round employing HTBI primers preceded a second-round multiplex PCR. TCRdb analysed the multiplex PCR reads with MiXCR anew, one entry per CDR3 protein. The table shows about 390,000 distinct CDR3 sequences, with approximately 17% occurring only once. Sequenced: peripheral blood. The origin of the receptors is an adult woman with stable Graves' hyperthyroidism.

This clonotype was detected ten times or more. The rearrangement links TRBV18 to TRBJ2-4; 10 positions match TRBD1. V gave up 4 bases and J gave up 9 bases; unmatched junction bases: 9. The CDR3 is made up of 15 amino acids. Germline V gene sequence: CDR1 KGHSH, CDR2 LQKENI. In nucleotides, the CDR3 is TGTGCCAGCTCACTTGCGACAGGGGGCGCCGGCATTCAGTACTTC. Its protein product is CASSLATGGAGIQYF.

J is TRBJ1-5 and V is TRBV2; 7 nucleotides line up with TRBD1. CDR3 size: 13 residues. Trimming cost V 7 bases and J 6 bases; bases outside gene matches: 6. Per germline, CDR1 SNHLY and CDR2 FYNNEI. CDR3 DNA sequence: TGTGCCAGCATACAGGGGCGAGGTCAGCCCCAGCATTTT. Residues: CASIQGRGQPQHF.

To note about this clonotype: One junction end disagrees with the germline gene, perhaps due to a read error. The chain recombines TRBV10-2 with TRBJ2-5, with a possible D match to TRBD2 (6 bases). From germline, CDR1 is WSHSY and CDR2 SAAADI. The length of the CDR3 is 12 residues. The CDR3 region is CASTSGRETLYF. In DNA, the CDR3 is TGCGCCAGCACCTCGGGACGGGAGACCCTGTACTTC.

A few counts support this clonotype. The gene calls are TRBV19 and TRBJ2-1, with 10 nucleotides matching TRBD2. The CDR3 covers 15 residues. V dropped 4 bases and J dropped 5; count of bases not matched to a gene: 5. CDR1 LNHDA and CDR2 SQIVND come from the germline V gene (reference sequence). The CDR3 nucleotides read TGTGCCAGTAGTACCCGCCTAGCGGGAGACAATGAGCAGTTCTTC. Translation: CASSTRLAGDNEQFF.

The sample holds many counts of this clonotype. The genes are TRBV20-1 and TRBJ1-1; 8 bases are shared with TRBD1. Germline V gives CDR1 DFQATT, CDR2 SNEGSKA (reference sequence). The V and J ends lost 3 bases and 5 bases, in that order; junction bases with no gene match: 11. The CDR3 length is 15 residues. In nucleotides, the CDR3 is TGCAGTGCTAGTTCATCGGCGGACAGGGCAACTGAAGCTTTCTTT. It codes for CSASSSADRATEAFF.

With regard to this clonotype: Since a much larger clone is just one base distant, this may be a read error. This chain uses TRBV4-1 with TRBJ2-5; 7 bases agree with TRBD2. Germline loops: CDR1 MGHRA, CDR2 YSYEKL. CDR3 length equals 15 residues. CDR3 residues: CASIQDAGAGSTQYF. In DNA form, the CDR3 reads TGCGCCAGCATCCAAGATGCGGGAGCAGGTAGTACCCAGTACTTC.

This clonotype was observed at least ten times. The genes are TRBV28 and TRBJ1-1, with D perhaps matching TRBD1 (6 bases). The CDR3 runs to 15 residues. The V gene lost 5 bases and the J gene lost 0 bases, with 13 bases spanning the gap. CDR1 and CDR2 from the germline V gene are MDHEN and SYDVKM. The CDR3 DNA is TGTGCCAGCAGTCCGATTGACAGGATGAACACTGAAGCTTTCTTT. Translated: CASSPIDRMNTEAFF.

The table lists this clonotype with many counts. V and J are TRBV20-1 and TRBJ2-5, with 8 positions matching TRBD1. CDR1 and CDR2 from the germline V gene are DFQATT and SNEGSKA (reference sequence). This CDR3 is built from 13 residues. After removal of 3 bases from V and 5 bases from J, the junction contained 5 bases not matched to a gene. The CDR3 bases are TGCAGTGCTAGGGACAGGGTCGGGGAGACCCAGTACTTC. As protein: CSARDRVGETQYF.

This clonotype was picked up many times. The chain recombines TRBV11-2 with TRBJ2-7; no firm D call. V lost 2 bases, J lost 2 bases, and 10 bases lay in between. The length of the CDR3 is 14 residues. Germline V gene lookup returns CDR1 SGHAT and CDR2 FQNNGV. CDR3 sequence reads: CASSLKLGPYEQYF. The CDR3 DNA is TGTGCCAGCAGCTTAAAGTTGGGTCCCTACGAGCAGTACTTC.

The chain carries TRBV13 and TRBJ1-1; D is uncertain. With 5 bases removed from V and 1 base from J, the gap between germline ends came to 8 bases. The CDR3 contains 13 residues. Germline loops: CDR1 PRHDT, CDR2 FYEKMQ (reference sequence). For the CDR3, the DNA is TGTGCCAGCAGCCCTAGGTCGAACACTGAAGCTTTCTTT. It specifies CASSPRSNTEAFF.

This clonotype occurred many times. The J gene is TRBJ1-1, the V gene TRBV5-1; 7 nucleotides align to TRBD1. Looked up from germline, CDR1 is SGHRS and CDR2 is YFSETQ. Losses at the gene ends were 4 bases for V and 3 bases for J; bases not matched to a gene: 9. The CDR3 has 15 amino acids. CDR3 DNA sequence: TGCGCCAGCAGCCCGACAGGGCCTGGGGACACTGAAGCTTTCTTT. Translating it yields CASSPTGPGDTEAFF.

A few counts support this clonotype. J is TRBJ1-5 and V is TRBV11-2; TRBD1 matches 10 bases. This CDR3 spans 16 amino acids. V dropped 4 bases and J dropped 7; count of bases not matched to a gene: 10. CDR1 and CDR2 from the germline V gene are SGHAT and FQNNGV. The CDR3 sequence: CASSSEAGTGVQPQHF. The DNA for the CDR3 is TGTGCCAGCAGCTCCGAGGCCGGGACAGGGGTACAGCCCCAGCATTTT.

The J gene is TRBJ1-2, the V gene TRBV20-1, with D unresolved. The V and J ends lost 0 bases and 1 base respectively, with 6 bases between them. The CDR3 extends over 13 amino acids. Germline V gene data show CDR1 as DFQATT and CDR2 as SNEGSKA (reference sequence). CDR3 nucleotides: TGCAGTGCTAGAGAGCGCGTTAACTATGGCTACACCTTC. Translating gives CSARERVNYGYTF.

In regard to this clonotype: A much more abundant neighbour one base away suggests this may be a read error. The chain has TRBV12-3 or TRBV12-4 and TRBJ1-1; 7 bases line up with TRBD1. This CDR3 is built from 12 residues. CDR3 in DNA: TGTGCCAGCCTACATACAGGGGTCGAAGCCTTCTTT. It yields the protein CASLHTGVEAFF.

This clonotype was detected many times. The chain uses TRBV6-2 or TRBV6-3 and TRBJ1-3; 9 bases line up with TRBD1. CDR3 length: 18 amino acids. V shed 5 bases, J shed 5 bases, and the junction held 16 bases outside the gene matches. The germline gives CDR1 MNHEY, CDR2 SVGEGT. CDR3 nucleotide sequence: TGTGCCAGCAGTCACCAACTGGGACAGGGAAAAAAGAGAAACACCATATATTTT. Translation gives CASSHQLGQGKKRNTIYF.

This clonotype has a count of ten or more. The CDR3: CASSEYIQETQYF. The CDR3 bases are TGTGCCAGCAGTGAATACATCCAAGAGACCCAGTACTTC. The chain carries TRBV25-1 and TRBJ2-5; D gene ambiguous. Germline values: CDR1 MGHDK, CDR2 SYGVNS. V lost 0 bases, J lost 1 base, and 3 bases lay in between. CDR3 length: 13 residues.

This clonotype appeared many times. This chain joins TRBV30 and TRBJ1-1; D ambiguous. V was trimmed by 5 bases and J by 5 bases, leaving 18 bases between them. The CDR3 extends over 14 amino acids. Germline V gene data show CDR1 as GTSNPN and CDR2 as SVGIG (reference sequence). For the CDR3, the DNA is TGTGCCTGGGGTGGAAACGACGGCTGGACTGAAGCTTTCTTT. Protein: CAWGGNDGWTEAFF.

This clonotype was seen at least ten times. The chain combines TRBV2 with TRBJ1-3; D is uncertain. The germline gives CDR1 SNHLY, CDR2 FYNNEI. The CDR3 runs 14 residues. V shed 7 bases and J shed 0 bases, with 10 bases lying between them. The CDR3 sequence is CASKVASSGNTIYF. The CDR3 nucleotides are TGTGCCAGCAAAGTCGCGAGCTCTGGAAACACCATATATTTT.